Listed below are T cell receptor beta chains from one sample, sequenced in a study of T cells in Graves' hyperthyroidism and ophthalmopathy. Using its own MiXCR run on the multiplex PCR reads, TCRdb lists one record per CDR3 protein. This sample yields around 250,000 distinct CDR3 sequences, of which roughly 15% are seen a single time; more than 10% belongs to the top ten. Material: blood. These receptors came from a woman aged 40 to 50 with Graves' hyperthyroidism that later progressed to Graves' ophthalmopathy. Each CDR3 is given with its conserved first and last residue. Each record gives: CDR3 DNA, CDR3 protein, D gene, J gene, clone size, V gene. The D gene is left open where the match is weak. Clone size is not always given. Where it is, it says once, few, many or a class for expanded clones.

TGTGCCAGCAGTTACATGAGTGACAGGGGGGGCACTGGCTACACCTTC,CASSYMSDRGGTGYTF,TRBD1,TRBJ1-2,many,TRBV6-5
TGTGCCACCAGCAGAGATCCCACCAGGCCCTACGATACGCAGTATTTT,CATSRDPTRPYDTQYF,-,TRBJ2-3,many,TRBV15
TGTGCCAGCAGCTTCGGGACTAGCGCTGCCTACGAGCAGTACTTC,CASSFGTSAAYEQYF,TRBD2,TRBJ2-7,many,TRBV11-2
TGTGCCACACCGGGGGGGCGGGCCACCTACGAGCAGTACTTC,CATPGGRATYEQYF,TRBD2,TRBJ2-7,many,TRBV19
TGTGCCAGCAGTGGAATAGGGACTAGCGGGAGGAAAGAGACCCAGTACTTC,CASSGIGTSGRKETQYF,TRBD2,TRBJ2-5,many,TRBV2
TGTGCCAGCACCCCGGGACTAGCGGGAGGAAGGGAGACCCAGTACTTC,CASTPGLAGGRETQYF,TRBD2,TRBJ2-5,many,TRBV2
TGTGCCACCAGCTTTGGGGTTGACAATGAGCAGTTCTTC,CATSFGVDNEQFF,-,TRBJ2-1,many,TRBV7-8
TGTGCCAGCATCCCCAGGCCGGCAGCCTACAATGAGCAGTTCTTC,CASIPRPAAYNEQFF,-,TRBJ2-1,many,TRBV28
TGTGCCAGCAGGACTCTTTTGAACATTGAAGCTTTCTTT,CASRTLLNIEAFF,-,TRBJ1-1,few,TRBV27
TGCGCCAGCAGCCAAGATCCTTCCCTAGCCCCCCTGGGAGAGCAGTTCTTC,CASSQDPSLAPLGEQFF,-,TRBJ2-1,few,TRBV4-1
TGTGCCAGCAGTCTTACCCCGGGACAGGCGGCCACTGAAGCTTTCTTT,CASSLTPGQAATEAFF,TRBD1,TRBJ1-1,many,TRBV6-1
TGCAGTGCTAGAATGGATATAGACAATGAGCAGTTCTTC,CSARMDIDNEQFF,-,TRBJ2-1,many,TRBV20-1
TGTGCCAGCATCACGGGTGCGGGAGATGAGCAGTTCTTC,CASITGAGDEQFF,TRBD2,TRBJ2-1,few,TRBV6-1
TGTGCCAGTAGTAAGGACAGGGGAGGCTACGAGCAGTACTTC,CASSKDRGGYEQYF,TRBD1,TRBJ2-7,few,TRBV19
TGTGCCAGCAGCCCATACCAAAACTCCTACGAGCAGTACTTC,CASSPYQNSYEQYF,-,TRBJ2-7,many,TRBV7-2
TGTGCCATCAGCCGCCAGGGTGACTACGAGCAGTACTTC,CAISRQGDYEQYF,-,TRBJ2-7,many,TRBV10-3
TGTGCCAGCAGCTTAGTAACAGGGGGTTTAGAGACCCAGTACTTC,CASSLVTGGLETQYF,TRBD1,TRBJ2-5,few,TRBV7-2
TGTGCCAGCACCCCGGAATGGGTCTACGAGCAGTACTTC,CASTPEWVYEQYF,-,TRBJ2-7,-,TRBV11-2
TGTGCCAGCAGCCTTGGGGGGGGACAGGGGCAAATGAACACTGAAGCTTTCTTT,CASSLGGGQGQMNTEAFF,TRBD1,TRBJ1-1,many,TRBV6-1
TGTGCCAGCAGTTTACTGGGCAAATACGAGCAGTACTTC,CASSLLGKYEQYF,-,TRBJ2-7,-,TRBV28
TGTGCCAGCAGCGGCATATCACAGGGGCCCGGGGAGCTGTTTTTT,CASSGISQGPGELFF,TRBD1,TRBJ2-2,many,TRBV9
TGTGCCAGCAGTGCAACGGGGGGCTCTAATGAAAAACTGTTTTTT,CASSATGGSNEKLFF,-,TRBJ1-4,many,TRBV6-1
TGCAGTGCTGGTCGACAGGGTCTCCACACAGATACGCAGTATTTT,CSAGRQGLHTDTQYF,TRBD1,TRBJ2-3,-,TRBV20-1
TGTGCCAGCAGCCCTCGAGGGGGGGGTTGGACTGAAGCTTTCTTT,CASSPRGGGWTEAFF,-,TRBJ1-1,many,TRBV27
TGTGCCAGCAGCTTATCGGACAGTATCTATGGCTACACCTTC,CASSLSDSIYGYTF,-,TRBJ1-2,-,TRBV11-1
TGCAGTGCTAGAGGGCCGGGACACAGCTCTGGGGCCAACGTCCTGACTTTC,CSARGPGHSSGANVLTF,-,TRBJ2-6,-,TRBV20-1
TGTGCCAGCTCACCACCGACAGGACTAGCGGGCACAGATACGCAGTATTTT,CASSPPTGLAGTDTQYF,TRBD2,TRBJ2-3,many,TRBV18
TGTGCCAGCAGCTGGCTAGCGGGAGGGCCGATTAATACAGATACGCAGTATTTT,CASSWLAGGPINTDTQYF,TRBD2,TRBJ2-3,many,TRBV7-8
TGTGCCAGCAGGGGGGGACTAGCGGGACAAGAGACCCAGTACTTC,CASRGGLAGQETQYF,TRBD2,TRBJ2-5,many,TRBV3-1
TGTGCCATCAGTGAGATTTTGGGACAGGGGAACACTGAAGCTTTCTTT,CAISEILGQGNTEAFF,TRBD1,TRBJ1-1,many,TRBV10-3
TGCAGTGCTAGAGATTTTAGCGGGCCCACAGATACGCAGTATTTT,CSARDFSGPTDTQYF,TRBD2,TRBJ2-3,once,TRBV20-1
TGTGCCAGCAGCTTAGGGCTAGATACGCAGTATTTT,CASSLGLDTQYF,-,TRBJ2-3,many,TRBV11-3